The 13 T cell receptor beta chains below come from one sample, sequenced in a study of T cells after yellow fever vaccination. TCRdb reprocessed the 5' RACE reads via MiXCR and lists one record per CDR3 protein. The data contain under 350,000 distinct CDR3 sequences, about 4% of them singletons. The sample consisted of PBMCs, taken 5 days after the yellow fever booster vaccination. These receptors were taken from a man in his late teens or twenties who received the YFV17D yellow fever vaccine.

CDR3 coding DNA: TGCGCCAGCAGCCCCTCCCGAACGGGGGCCTACGAGCAGTACTTC. Protein: CASSPSRTGAYEQYF. The chain combines TRBV4-3 with TRBJ2-7; possible D gene TRBD2, 6 bases. The germline V gene has CDR1 LGHNA and CDR2 YSLEER. The CDR3 loop spans 15 amino acids. The germline V and J ends were trimmed by 4 bases and 2 bases, with 15 bases remaining between them.

The rearrangement joins TRBV12-3 or TRBV12-4 to TRBJ1-1, with D tentatively TRBD1 (6 bases). The CDR3 runs to 14 residues. V was clipped by 7 bases and J by 0 bases, with 12 bases between them. CDR3 in DNA: TGTGCCAGCAAACTACAGGGTGTGAACACTGAAGCTTTCTTT. Its translation is CASKLQGVNTEAFF.

The table lists this clonotype with many counts. This sequence joins TRBV5-1 and TRBJ1-1; D gene unclear. This CDR3 region has 15 residues. Germline V gene data show CDR1 as SGHRS and CDR2 as YFSETQ. The V end lost 4 bases, the J end lost 4 bases, and 17 bases lay between the germline ends. CDR3 in DNA: TGCGCCAGCAGCCTGAGAGGAGGTAGGGCCACTGAAGCTTTCTTT. This gives the protein CASSLRGGRATEAFF.

This clonotype showed up many times. This chain joins TRBV20-1 and TRBJ1-5; TRBD1 aligns across 9 bases. Unmatched junction bases numbered 9, after V lost 1 base and J lost 2 bases. The CDR3 runs to 17 residues. CDR1 and CDR2 from the germline V gene are DFQATT and SNEGSKA (reference sequence). CDR3 DNA: TGCAGTGCTAGAGGGACAGGGGCCGAAGGTGGCAATCAGCCCCAGCATTTT. Its protein product is CSARGTGAEGGNQPQHF.

This clonotype was detected only a few times. V and J are TRBV5-1 and TRBJ1-3; D uncertain. CDR3 length: 15 amino acids. The germline gives CDR1 SGHRS, CDR2 YFSETQ. V was cut by 3 bases and J by 0 bases, with 10 bases left in between. Here the CDR3 DNA reads TGCGCCAGCAGCTACGGACTGGTCTCTGGAAACACCATATATTTT. Protein: CASSYGLVSGNTIYF.

This clonotype was detected many times. This chain connects TRBV5-1 to TRBJ2-7; TRBD1 agrees at 9 bases. The germline gives CDR1 SGHRS, CDR2 YFSETQ. Trimming took 3 bases from V and 4 from J; bases not matched to a gene: 2. The CDR3 runs to 13 residues. CDR3 bases: TGCGCCAGCAGCTCGGACAGGGGTTACGAGCAGTACTTC. This sequence encodes CASSSDRGYEQYF.

The rearrangement joins TRBV6-5 to TRBJ1-1; 7 nucleotides line up with TRBD1. The germline V gene encodes CDR1 MNHEY and CDR2 SVGAGI. V trimming: 7 bases; J trimming: 5 bases; junction bases outside the gene matches: 10. CDR3 length equals 14 residues. CDR3 residues: CASNLGPGGTEAFF. As DNA, the CDR3 is TGTGCCAGCAACCTCGGGCCAGGGGGGACTGAAGCTTTCTTT.

CDR3 protein: CASSSRTLPLNEQFF. CDR3 DNA sequence: TGTGCCAGCAGCTCCCGGACCCTACCGCTCAATGAGCAGTTCTTC. This chain joins TRBV7-6 and TRBJ2-1; D is undetermined. The CDR3 sequence is 15 residues long. Trimming left V 4 bases short and J 6 bases short, with 16 bases between. Germline CDR1 and CDR2: SGHVS and FNYEAQ.

The CDR3 DNA reads as TGCAGTGCCCCCGGGAGGGAAGGCTACACCTTC. Protein: CSAPGREGYTF. V usage is TRBV20-1 and J usage is TRBJ1-2; D is ambiguous. With 6 bases removed from V and 8 bases from J, the gap between germline ends came to 13 bases. There are 11 residues in the CDR3. The germline CDR1 and CDR2 sequences are DFQATT and SNEGSKA (reference sequence).

The V gene is TRBV11-2, the J gene TRBJ2-1, with 9 bases lining up with TRBD2. Germline loops: CDR1 SGHAT, CDR2 FQNNGV. The CDR3 loop spans 15 amino acids. Unmatched junction bases numbered 14, after V lost 8 bases and J lost 9 bases. The CDR3 reads CASGLMRGGKGEQFF. The CDR3 region has the DNA TGTGCCAGCGGCCTCATGCGGGGGGGTAAGGGTGAGCAGTTCTTC. Combining the CDR3 with reference TRBV11-2 and TRBJ2-1 gives the whole variable domain EAGVAQSPRYKIIEKRQSVAFWCNPISGHATLYWYQQILGQGPKLLIQFQNNGVVDDSQLPKDRFSAERLKGVDSTLKIQPAKLEDSAVYLCASGLMRGGKGEQFFGPGTRLTVL.

This clonotype was detected ten times or more. The chain combines TRBV24-1 with TRBJ1-1, with D tentatively TRBD1 (5 bases). The germline V and J ends were trimmed by 10 bases and 2 bases, with 13 bases remaining between them. Germline CDR1 and CDR2: KGHDR and SFDVKD. This CDR3 has 13 amino acids. The CDR3 sequence: CATGGTDNTEAFF. As DNA, the CDR3 is TGTGCCACGGGAGGGACGGACAACACTGAAGCTTTCTTT.

This clonotype was seen more than once but under ten times. The rearrangement joins TRBV7-2 to TRBJ2-5, with a possible D match to TRBD1 (6 bases). The ends were cut back, 4 bases at V and 4 bases at J, with 13 bases in the middle. This CDR3 has 14 amino acids. Germline assignment: CDR1 SGHTA and CDR2 FQGNSA. The CDR3 loop reads CASSSNWGPETQYF. For the CDR3, the DNA is TGTGCCAGCAGCTCCAACTGGGGGCCAGAGACCCAGTACTTC.

This clonotype has a handful of counts. The chain uses TRBV7-2 and TRBJ1-1; D not certain. Trimming removed 1 base at V and 1 base at J, with 7 bases between. Germline CDR1 reads SGHTA; CDR2 reads FQGNSA. The CDR3 has 14 residues. The CDR3 sequence is CASSLVLSNTEAFF. The CDR3, as DNA: TGTGCCAGCAGCTTAGTGCTATCGAACACTGAAGCTTTCTTT.